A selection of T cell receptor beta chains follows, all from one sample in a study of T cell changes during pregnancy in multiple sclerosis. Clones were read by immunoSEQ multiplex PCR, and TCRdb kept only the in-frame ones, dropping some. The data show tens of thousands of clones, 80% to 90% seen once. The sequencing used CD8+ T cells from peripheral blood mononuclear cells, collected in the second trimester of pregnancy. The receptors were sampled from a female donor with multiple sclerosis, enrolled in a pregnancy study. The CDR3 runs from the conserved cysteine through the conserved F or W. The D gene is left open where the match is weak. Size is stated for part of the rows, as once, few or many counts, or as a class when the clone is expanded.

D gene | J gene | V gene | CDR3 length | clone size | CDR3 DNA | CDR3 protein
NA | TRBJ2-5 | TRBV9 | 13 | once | TGTGCCAGCAGCGGGACAGACCAAGAGACCCAGTACTTC | CASSGTDQETQYF
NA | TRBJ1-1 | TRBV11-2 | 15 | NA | TGTGCCAGCAGCGCGTCTCAGGGCCTGAACACTGAAGCTTTCTTT | CASSASQGLNTEAFF
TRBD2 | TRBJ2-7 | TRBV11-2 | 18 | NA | TGTGCCAGCAGCTTAGATCCCCCTAGGGTAGCGGGATCCTACGAGCAGTACTTC | CASSLDPPRVAGSYEQYF
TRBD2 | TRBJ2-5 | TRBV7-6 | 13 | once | TGTGCCAGCAGCTTAGGGGGAGGGGAGACCCAGTACTTC | CASSLGGGETQYF
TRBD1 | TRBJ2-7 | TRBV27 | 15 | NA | TGTGCCAGCAGTTTATCGACAGGGGGCTTATACGAGCAGTACTTC | CASSLSTGGLYEQYF
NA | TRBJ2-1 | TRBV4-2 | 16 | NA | TGTGCCAGCAGCCATGCCGGGGGACTTCCCTACAATGAGCAGTTCTTC | CASSHAGGLPYNEQFF
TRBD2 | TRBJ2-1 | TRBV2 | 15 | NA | TGTGCCAGCAGCCTTAGCGGGAGTACCTACAATGAGCAGTTCTTC | CASSLSGSTYNEQFF
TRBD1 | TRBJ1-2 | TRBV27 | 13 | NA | TGTGCCAGCAGTTTATCGACAGGGCATGGCTACACCTTC | CASSLSTGHGYTF
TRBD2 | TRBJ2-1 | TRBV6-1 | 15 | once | TGTGCCAGCAGTATACTAGCGGGAGAGGGCAATGAGCAGTTCTTC | CASSILAGEGNEQFF
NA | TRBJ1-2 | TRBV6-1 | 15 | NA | TGTGCCAGCAGCCTTATCAGGGATAGGGACTATGGCTACACCTTC | CASSLIRDRDYGYTF
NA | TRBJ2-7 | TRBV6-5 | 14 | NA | TGTGCCAGCAGTTTCGTGGCTCGATCCTACGAGCAGTACTTC | CASSFVARSYEQYF
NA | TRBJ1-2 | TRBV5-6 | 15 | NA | TGTGCCAGCAGCTGGGAGGACTATACAAACTATGGCTACACCTTC | CASSWEDYTNYGYTF
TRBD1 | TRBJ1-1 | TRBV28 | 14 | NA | TGTGCCAGCACGTTAGGGACAGTAAACACTGAAGCTTTCTTT | CASTLGTVNTEAFF
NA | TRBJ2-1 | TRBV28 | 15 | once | TGTGCCAGCAGTTTAGCGTACCGGGAAAACAATGAGCAGTTCTTC | CASSLAYRENNEQFF
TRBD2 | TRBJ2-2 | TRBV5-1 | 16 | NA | TGCGCCAGCAGCTTGGGACTAGCGGGAGTAACCGGGGAGCTGTTTTTT | CASSLGLAGVTGELFF
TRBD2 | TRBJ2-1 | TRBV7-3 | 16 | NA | TGTGCCAGCAGCCTACTAGCGGGAGAACTCTACAATGAGCAGTTCTTC | CASSLLAGELYNEQFF
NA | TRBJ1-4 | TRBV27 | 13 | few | TGTGCCAGCAGTCCTACTCATTTCGAGAAACTGTTTTTT | CASSPTHFEKLFF
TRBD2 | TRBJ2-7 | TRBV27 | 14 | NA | TGTGCCAGCAGAACCTTTGGGACTAGCTACGAGCAGTACTTC | CASRTFGTSYEQYF
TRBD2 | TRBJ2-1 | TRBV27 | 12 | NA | TGTGCCAGCAGTAGGGGACTAAATGAGCAGTTCTTC | CASSRGLNEQFF
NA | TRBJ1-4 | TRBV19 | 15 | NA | TGTGCCAGTAGTATCTTCGGGGATGCGGGAGAAAAACTGTTTTTT | CASSIFGDAGEKLFF
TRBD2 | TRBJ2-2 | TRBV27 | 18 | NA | TGTGCCAGCAGTTTGGCTAGCGGGGGGGCCCGAGTCTCCGGGGAGCTGTTTTTT | CASSLASGGARVSGELFF
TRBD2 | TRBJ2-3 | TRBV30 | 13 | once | TGTGCCGGGAGCGGGAGTACTACAGATACGCAGTATTTT | CAGSGSTTDTQYF
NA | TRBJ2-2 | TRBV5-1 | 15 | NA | TGCGCCAGCAGCTTGGTTGCGGGAAACACCGGGGAGCTGTTTTTT | CASSLVAGNTGELFF
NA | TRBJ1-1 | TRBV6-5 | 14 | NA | TGTGCCAGCAGCCCCCGCACGGGGATGTCTGAAGCTTTCTTT | CASSPRTGMSEAFF
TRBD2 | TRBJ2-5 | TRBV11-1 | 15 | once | TGTGCCAGCAGCTTAGGCGGGGGGATGCAAGAGACCCAGTACTTC | CASSLGGGMQETQYF
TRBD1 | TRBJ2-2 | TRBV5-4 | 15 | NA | TGTGCCAGCAGCACCCGGGACAGGGACACCGGGGAGCTGTTTTTT | CASSTRDRDTGELFF
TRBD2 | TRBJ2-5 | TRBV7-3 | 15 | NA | TGTGCCAGCAGCCGGGGGACTAGCGGGAAAGAGACCCAGTACTTC | CASSRGTSGKETQYF
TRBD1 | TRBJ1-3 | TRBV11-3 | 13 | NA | TGTGCCAGCGGACAGGGCCCCGGAAACACCATATATTTT | CASGQGPGNTIYF
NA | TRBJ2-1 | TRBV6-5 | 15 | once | TGTGCCAGCAGTTACTCCCGGACTCCCTACAATGAGCAGTTCTTC | CASSYSRTPYNEQFF
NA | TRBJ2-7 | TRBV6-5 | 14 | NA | TGTGCCAGCAGTGAACTTGAGGGTTCCTACGAGCAGTACTTC | CASSELEGSYEQYF
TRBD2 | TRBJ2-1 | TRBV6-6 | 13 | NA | TGTGCCGGCACTAGCGGGAGTATCAATGAGCAGTTCTTC | CAGTSGSINEQFF
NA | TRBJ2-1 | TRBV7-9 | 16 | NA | TGTGCCAGCAGCTTAGTTTTAGCGGAGCCCCACAATGAGCAGTTCTTC | CASSLVLAEPHNEQFF
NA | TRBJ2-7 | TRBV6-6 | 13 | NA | TGTGCCAGCAGTCCCAGGATACGCTACGAGCAGTACTTC | CASSPRIRYEQYF
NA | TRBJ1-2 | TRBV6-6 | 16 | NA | TGTGCCAGCAGTTACTCATCATTTGACACCTCGTATGGCTACACCTTC | CASSYSSFDTSYGYTF
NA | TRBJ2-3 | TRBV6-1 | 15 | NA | TGTGCCAGCAACTATGACGTCCTCCGAACAGATACGCAGTATTTT | CASNYDVLRTDTQYF
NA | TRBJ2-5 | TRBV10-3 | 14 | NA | TGTGCCATCAGTCCACGCGGGGCGCAAGAGACCCAGTACTTC | CAISPRGAQETQYF
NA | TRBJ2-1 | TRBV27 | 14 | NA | TGTGCCAGCAGTTGGGGGGACTCCTACAATGAGCAGTTCTTC | CASSWGDSYNEQFF
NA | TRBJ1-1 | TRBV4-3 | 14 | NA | TGCGCCAGCAGCCAAGATCGGGGGGGAACTGAAGCTTTCTTT | CASSQDRGGTEAFF
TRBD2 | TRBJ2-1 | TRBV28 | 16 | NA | TGTGCCAGCAGTATCCTAGCGGGAGGACACTACAATGAGCAGTTCTTC | CASSILAGGHYNEQFF
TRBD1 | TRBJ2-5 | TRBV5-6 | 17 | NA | TGTGCCAGCAGCTTGGCCGGACAGGGGTTCTTGGGTGAGACCCAGTACTTC | CASSLAGQGFLGETQYF
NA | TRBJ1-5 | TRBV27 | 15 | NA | TGTGCCAGCAGTTTATCCAGGGATAGCAATCAGCCCCAGCATTTT | CASSLSRDSNQPQHF
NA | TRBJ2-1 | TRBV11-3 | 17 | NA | TGTGCCAGCAGCTTAATGCAGGTACAGGCCGCGTACAATGAGCAGTTCTTC | CASSLMQVQAAYNEQFF